These 6 T cell receptor beta chains were sequenced from one sample in a study of metastatic and nonmetastatic thyroid tumors. From the PCR reads, TCRdb re-called clones with MiXCR. The sample yields 15,000 to 20,000 clones, approximately 29% seen once. Thyroid surgery was performed in patients who had received no treatment beforehand. Sequenced material: adjacent normal tissue. The receptors were gathered from a female donor with papillary thyroid cancer or a benign thyroid nodule (not recorded which). Some clones in this sample may be carry-over from other donors' samples.

J is TRBJ1-6 and V is TRBV19; unclear D gene. CDR1 and CDR2 from the germline V gene are LNHDA and SQIVND (reference sequence). V was pared by 3 bases and J by 8 bases, with 11 bases between. This CDR3 contains 14 residues. As DNA, the CDR3 is TGTGCCAGTAGTATGGGCAGGTTTGATTCACCCCTCCACTTT. Its translation: CASSMGRFDSPLHF.

This clone has only a few counts. The chain couples TRBV2 to TRBJ2-5; TRBD1 matches at 8 bases. Germline values: CDR1 SNHLY, CDR2 FYNNEI. After removal of 1 base from V and 9 bases from J, the junction contained 4 bases not matched to a gene. The CDR3 spans 13 residues. CDR3: CASSEGAGGPQYF. CDR3 in DNA: TGTGCCAGCAGTGAAGGTGCAGGGGGCCCCCAGTACTTC.

The gene calls are TRBV6-5 and TRBJ2-7; unclear D gene. CDR1 is MNHEY and CDR2 is SVGAGI in the germline V gene. Trimming took 2 bases from V and 0 from J, leaving 8 bases between them. The CDR3 is 14 residues long. CDR3 in DNA: TGTGCCAGCAGTTACAGGGCCAACTCCTACGAGCAGTACTTC. It translates to CASSYRANSYEQYF.

In DNA form, the CDR3 reads TGTGCCAGCAGCTTAGTTCCAGATAGCAATCAGCCCCAGCATTTT. Amino acids: CASSLVPDSNQPQHF. The V gene is TRBV7-2, the J gene TRBJ1-5; no clear D gene. V gave up 1 base and J gave up 0 bases, with 7 bases separating them. Germline V gene lookup returns CDR1 SGHTA and CDR2 FQGNSA. CDR3 length: 15 residues. The entire variable domain, with the rest obtained from reference TRBV7-2 and TRBJ1-5, is as follows: GAGVSQSPSNKVTEKGKDVELRCDPISGHTALYWYRQSLGQGLEFLIYFQGNSAPDKSGLPSDRFSAERTGGSVSTLTIQRTQQEDSAVYLCASSLVPDSNQPQHFGDGTRLSIL.

Points on this clone: Mismatch with germline at one junction end may stem from a read error. J is TRBJ2-7 and V is TRBV9; the match to TRBD1 covers 7 bases. CDR3 length equals 15 residues. Looked up from germline, CDR1 is SGDLS and CDR2 is YYNGEE. Here the CDR3 DNA reads TGTGCCAGCAGCGTAGGGGGACAGTCCCCCTACGAGCGGTACTTC. It yields the protein CASSVGGQSPYERYF.

In its sample, this clone was seen once. The chain employs TRBV20-1 and TRBJ2-1, with 7 nucleotides matching TRBD2. The junction had 10 bases not matched to a gene; V was cut back by 2 bases and J by 9 bases. The CDR3 covers 14 residues. Germline loops: CDR1 DFQATT, CDR2 SNEGSKA (reference sequence). CDR3 sequence (DNA): TGCAGTGCTAGATCTAGGACTAGGGCCTTTGAGCAGTTCTTC. This sequence encodes CSARSRTRAFEQFF.